The 8 T cell receptor beta chains below all came from one sample that was sequenced in a study of early T cells in non-severe SARS-CoV-2 infection. MiXCR was run by TCRdb on the 5' RACE reads, yielding one entry per CDR3 protein. This table has under 70,000 distinct CDR3 sequences, 12% appearing once. Material: whole blood. These receptors came from an adult who was a healthcare worker with PCR-confirmed SARS-CoV-2 infection or an uninfected control (not recorded which).

This clonotype was seen a few times. The chain combines TRBV9 with TRBJ2-5, with 7 bases that match TRBD1. V gave up 0 bases and J gave up 2 bases; unmatched junction bases: 7. The CDR3 runs to 16 residues. The germline V gene encodes CDR1 SGDLS and CDR2 YYNGEE. CDR3 residues: CASSVGSTRGQETQYF. CDR3 sequence (DNA): TGTGCCAGCAGCGTAGGCTCGACCAGGGGGCAAGAGACCCAGTACTTC. Supplemented by reference TRBV9 and TRBJ2-5, the full variable domain reads DSGVTQTPKHLITATGQRVTLRCSPRSGDLSVYWYQQSLDQGLQFLIQYYNGEERAKGNILERFSAQQFPDLHSELNLSSLELGDSALYFCASSVGSTRGQETQYFGPGTRLLVL.

This clonotype was detected ten times or more. This chain uses TRBV4-3 with TRBJ2-5; tentatively, D is TRBD2 (6 bases). Per the germline V gene, CDR1 is LGHNA and CDR2 is YSLEER. This CDR3 is built from 15 residues. V shed 4 bases and J shed 3 bases, with 15 bases lying between them. CDR3 region: CASSPRSSAKETQYF. In nucleotides, the CDR3 is TGCGCCAGCAGCCCTCGGTCTAGCGCTAAAGAGACCCAGTACTTC.

This clonotype showed up just a few times. The chain is built from TRBV5-6 and TRBJ1-1, with 9 bases fitting TRBD1. Germline lookup yields CDR1 SGHDT and CDR2 YYEEEE. The junction had 5 bases not matched to a gene; V was cut back by 2 bases and J by 3 bases. The CDR3 is made up of 15 amino acids. DNA for the CDR3: TGTGCCAGCAGCTTCCGGACAGGGGCGTACACTGAAGCTTTCTTT. It is translated as CASSFRTGAYTEAFF.

This clonotype has ten or more counts. The chain joins TRBV7-9 to TRBJ1-5; 10 positions agree with TRBD1. This CDR3 spans 15 amino acids. Germline trimming cut 5 bases from V and 5 bases from J; bases unmatched to any gene: 6. Germline CDR1 SEHNR, CDR2 FQNEAQ (reference sequence). In nucleotides, the CDR3 is TGTGCCAGCAGCACCGGGACAGGGGTCTATCAGCCCCAGCATTTT. It is translated as CASSTGTGVYQPQHF.

The V and J genes are TRBV10-1 and TRBJ2-3; D gene uncertain. The CDR3 consists of 13 residues. Trimming stripped 4 bases from V and 5 bases from J, with 10 bases between. Germline CDR1 and CDR2: WNHNN and SYGVQD (reference sequence). The chain's CDR3 is CASSVGPGDTQYF. CDR3 DNA: TGCGCCAGCAGTGTGGGCCCAGGAGATACGCAGTATTTT.

This clonotype was seen at least ten times. V usage is TRBV10-1 and J usage is TRBJ1-4; D call uncertain. Germline values: CDR1 WNHNN, CDR2 SYGVQD (reference sequence). Trimming cost V 5 bases and J 8 bases, with 18 bases left between them. The length of the CDR3 is 15 residues. As DNA, the CDR3 is TGCGCCAGCAGTAAACCAGGACCTTTTGGGGAAAAACTGTTTTTT. Translated, it gives CASSKPGPFGEKLFF.

The chain employs TRBV27 and TRBJ2-7; possible D gene TRBD2, 6 bases. V was clipped by 6 bases and J by 2 bases, with 14 bases between them. The CDR3 has 14 residues. CDR1 MNHEY and CDR2 SMNVEV come from the germline V gene (reference sequence). The CDR3 DNA reads as TGTGCCAGCAGCCTGGCCAGGGAGGCCTACGAGCAGTACTTC. Its protein is CASSLAREAYEQYF.

The table lists this clonotype with many counts. CDR3 sequence (DNA): TGCAGTGCTAGGAGACCTCTAGCGGGAGTCTATGAGCAGTTCTTC. It codes for CSARRPLAGVYEQFF. This chain connects TRBV20-1 to TRBJ2-1; the match to TRBD2 covers 10 bases. The CDR3 consists of 15 residues. Germline lookup yields CDR1 DFQATT and CDR2 SNEGSKA (reference sequence). The junction had 10 bases not matched to a gene; V was cut back by 3 bases and J by 8 bases.